A selection of T cell receptor beta chains follows, all from one sample in a study of patients and donors after allogeneic stem cell transplantation. TCRdb analysed the RT-PCR reads with MiXCR anew, one entry per CDR3 protein. The sample holds about 23,000 distinct CDR3 sequences; around 29% are singletons and the top ten take less than 60%. The sequenced material came from blood, either unsorted or a sorted T cell fraction (not recorded which). All receptors derive from a human donor who was either an allogeneic HSCT recipient or a stem cell or donor lymphocyte infusion donor (not recorded which). It is not recorded whose cells these are; they may come from a transplant donor. The CDR3 runs from the conserved cysteine through the conserved F or W.

v_gene	j_gene	CDR3aa
TRBV19	TRBJ2-1	CASSTSTGRLYNEQFF
TRBV20-1	TRBJ1-3	CSAKQGNPGNTIYF
TRBV28	TRBJ1-2	CASSLLFGGYTF
TRBV5-8	TRBJ1-6	CASSLTGLPSLHF
TRBV7-2	TRBJ1-1	CASSLGVRGTEAFF
TRBV6-1	TRBJ1-1	CASSDAREAFF
TRBV7-2	TRBJ2-3	CASSIRDYTDTQYF
TRBV12-3/TRBV12-4	TRBJ1-4	CASSGQVNEKLFF
TRBV9	TRBJ1-6	CASSVLDRLGSPLHF
TRBV13	TRBJ2-2	CASSVVVNTGELFF
TRBV27	TRBJ1-6	CASSLPETPYNSPLHF
TRBV6-5	TRBJ1-6	CASSYRGGASNSPLHF
TRBV7-3	TRBJ1-5	CASSLNSNQPQHF
TRBV20-1	TRBJ1-2	CSARGRQGAGGYTF
TRBV20-1	TRBJ1-5	CSATPGGQPQHF
TRBV6-2/TRBV6-3	TRBJ2-6	CASTGANVLTF
TRBV20-1	TRBJ2-1	CSARDRGQRNLYNEQFF
TRBV5-1	TRBJ2-3	CASSLAMAAGADTQYF
TRBV6-5	TRBJ1-2	CASSYDREFYGYTF
TRBV5-5	TRBJ1-4	CASSMARNEKLFF
TRBV6-5	TRBJ2-5	CASRGRGYQETQYF
TRBV6-5	TRBJ1-1	CASRTTGTARHSAFF
TRBV4-1	TRBJ2-5	CASSQKQGRETQYF
TRBV12-3/TRBV12-4	TRBJ1-1	CASSFSQHTEAFF
TRBV29-1	TRBJ2-3	CSAGTGVSSTDTQYF
TRBV7-3	TRBJ1-2	CASSPGTGGNGYTF
TRBV7-6	TRBJ2-2	CASSPGTSGGTNTGELFF
TRBV6-2/TRBV6-3	TRBJ1-2	CASSYGSRYGYTF
TRBV20-1	TRBJ2-3	CSAPRPSVTDTQYF
TRBV20-1	TRBJ1-4	CSAREGENTEKLFF
TRBV7-8	TRBJ1-1	CASSPRTANTEAFF
TRBV5-1	TRBJ1-6	CASSSVPDRGDSPLHF
TRBV20-1	TRBJ2-1	CSARRGGSNEQFF
TRBV20-1	TRBJ1-4	CSATGPGPRRATNEKLFF
TRBV11-3	TRBJ2-1	CASSLGVNEQFF
TRBV29-1	TRBJ1-2	CRTGGADGYTF
TRBV20-1	TRBJ1-2	CSAETASEANYGYTF
TRBV7-2	TRBJ1-2	CASSLGGDGYTF
TRBV11-2	TRBJ1-1	CASSLDGGATEAFF
TRBV4-2	TRBJ1-1	CASSQVGYTEAFF
TRBV12-3/TRBV12-4	TRBJ1-6	CASSRTHESPLHF
TRBV7-2	TRBJ1-5	CASSPGQGSRSNQPQHF
TRBV12-3/TRBV12-4	TRBJ1-2	CASSSGYYGYTF
TRBV11-2	TRBJ2-5	CASSLSGWERETQYF
TRBV28	TRBJ2-3	CASSWGWGAGTDTQYF
TRBV20-1	TRBJ1-2	CSARDWPVTNYGYTF